This TCR beta chain was sequenced during a study of graft-versus-host responses after intestinal transplantation. The wider study: Among the recipients, all got anti-thymocyte globulin induction and then tacrolimus and steroids for roughly three years.

About this clone itself: Its specificity is unknown.

General study results and limits: Levels of circulating GvH clones at their peak were associated with early post-transplant HvG declines. GvH clonotypes were identified within recipient marrow, with a subset emerging first in ileum or blood.

The V gene's germline CDR1 is MNHNS and CDR2 SASEGT. V trimming: 6 bases; J trimming: 4 bases; junction bases outside the gene matches: 3. The CDR3 runs 13 residues. Produced via immunoSEQ multiplex PCR; TCRdb's table is partial and in-frame only. The sample consists of under 90,000 clones, around 90% of them appearing once. The source is a human donor who was the organ donor for an intestinal transplant. J is TRBJ1-5 and V is TRBV6-1, with 7 positions matching TRBD1. The source was unstimulated CD4+ T cells sorted from spleen or lymph node cells, collected before transplant. Here the CDR3 reads CASRTGKNQPQHF. The CDR3 DNA reads as TGTGCCAGCAGGACAGGGAAGAATCAGCCCCAGCATTTT.